A selection of T cell receptor beta chains follows, all from one sample in a study of regulatory T cells in long-lasting Graves disease. TCRdb used MiXCR to reprocess the multiplex PCR reads, holding one entry per CDR3 protein. The sample shows 300,000 to 350,000 distinct CDR3 sequences, around 20% of them seen only once. The source material was peripheral blood mononuclear cells (PBMCs), sampled when the disease was refractory, from a patient treated with antithyroid drugs. The origin of the receptors is a female donor with Graves disease. Both conserved end residues are part of each CDR3. D genes are given only for firm matches. Clone size is shown for a subset of rows, as once, few, many or a class of expanded clone.

d_call: TRBD1; j_call: TRBJ2-5; clone_size: NA; v_call: TRBV7-9; cdr3_aa: CASSWTPGQVGETQYF; cdr3_nt: TGTGCCAGCAGCTGGACCCCGGGACAGGTGGGCGAGACCCAGTACTTC
d_call: TRBD2; j_call: TRBJ2-4; clone_size: once; v_call: TRBV4-1; cdr3_aa: CASSQVRLGTSGRLVAKNIQYF; cdr3_nt: TGCGCCAGCAGCCAAGTACGTCTGGGGACTAGCGGGAGATTGGTAGCCAAAAACATTCAGTACTTC
d_call: NA; j_call: TRBJ2-1; clone_size: NA; v_call: TRBV6-2/TRBV6-3; cdr3_aa: CASSYGPYGSEQFF; cdr3_nt: TGTGCCAGCAGTTACGGTCCTTACGGGAGTGAGCAGTTCTTC
d_call: TRBD1; j_call: TRBJ2-1; clone_size: NA; v_call: TRBV11-2; cdr3_aa: CASSLLQGGDEQFF; cdr3_nt: TGTGCCAGCAGCTTATTACAGGGGGGCGATGAGCAGTTCTTC
d_call: NA; j_call: TRBJ1-1; clone_size: NA; v_call: TRBV29-1; cdr3_aa: CSVMREAGTEAFF; cdr3_nt: TGCAGCGTTATGCGGGAAGCGGGCACTGAAGCTTTCTTT
d_call: NA; j_call: TRBJ2-2; clone_size: many; v_call: TRBV11-2; cdr3_aa: CASSPSWGRTGELFF; cdr3_nt: TGTGCCAGCAGCCCATCCTGGGGCCGCACCGGGGAGCTGTTTTTT
d_call: NA; j_call: TRBJ1-5; clone_size: NA; v_call: TRBV19; cdr3_aa: CASSREGGSGNQPQHF; cdr3_nt: TGTGCCAGTAGTCGAGAGGGAGGTTCTGGCAATCAGCCCCAGCATTTT
d_call: NA; j_call: TRBJ2-5; clone_size: many; v_call: TRBV12-3/TRBV12-4; cdr3_aa: CASSSSSWIEQETQYF; cdr3_nt: TGTGCCAGCAGTTCCAGTTCTTGGATTGAGCAAGAGACCCAGTACTTC
d_call: NA; j_call: TRBJ1-2; clone_size: NA; v_call: TRBV4-2; cdr3_aa: CASSQPTFGYTF; cdr3_nt: TGTGCCAGCAGCCAACCAACGTTCGGCTACACCTTC
d_call: TRBD2; j_call: TRBJ2-7; clone_size: few; v_call: TRBV7-9; cdr3_aa: CASSLSGRDYEQYF; cdr3_nt: TGTGCCAGCAGCTTATCGGGGAGGGACTACGAGCAGTACTTC
d_call: NA; j_call: TRBJ1-1; clone_size: many; v_call: TRBV12-3/TRBV12-4; cdr3_aa: CASSPPLSRMTEAFF; cdr3_nt: TGTGCCAGCAGCCCCCCCCTTAGTAGAATGACTGAAGCTTTCTTT
d_call: NA; j_call: TRBJ2-2; clone_size: many; v_call: TRBV30; cdr3_aa: CAWRLALNTGELFF; cdr3_nt: TGTGCCTGGAGACTGGCCCTAAACACCGGGGAGCTGTTTTTT
d_call: TRBD2; j_call: TRBJ2-5; clone_size: few; v_call: TRBV6-2/TRBV6-3; cdr3_aa: CASSYGVAGGSETQYF; cdr3_nt: TGTGCCAGCAGTTACGGGGTAGCGGGAGGGTCAGAGACCCAGTACTTC
d_call: NA; j_call: TRBJ1-2; clone_size: NA; v_call: TRBV25-1; cdr3_aa: CASSEYGLYGYTF; cdr3_nt: TGTGCCAGCAGTGAATACGGCCTCTATGGCTACACCTTC
d_call: NA; j_call: TRBJ1-4; clone_size: many; v_call: TRBV7-9; cdr3_aa: CASSLAPRDEKLFF; cdr3_nt: TGTGCCAGCAGCTTAGCACCACGGGATGAAAAACTGTTTTTT
d_call: NA; j_call: TRBJ2-2; clone_size: few; v_call: TRBV24-1; cdr3_aa: CATSLNTGELFF; cdr3_nt: TGTGCCACCAGTTTGAACACCGGGGAGCTGTTTTTT
d_call: NA; j_call: TRBJ2-7; clone_size: NA; v_call: TRBV19; cdr3_aa: CASSTARGLYKQYF; cdr3_nt: TGTGCCAGTAGTACCGCAAGGGGACTTTATAAGCAGTACTTC
d_call: TRBD1; j_call: TRBJ1-4; clone_size: many; v_call: TRBV6-5; cdr3_aa: CASSYTRSGTATTNEKLFF; cdr3_nt: TGTGCCAGCAGTTACACACGATCCGGGACAGCCACAACTAATGAAAAACTGTTTTTT
d_call: NA; j_call: TRBJ2-4; clone_size: many; v_call: TRBV19; cdr3_aa: CASAGQFAGNIQYF; cdr3_nt: TGTGCCAGTGCGGGACAGTTCGCGGGAAACATTCAGTACTTC
d_call: NA; j_call: TRBJ1-2; clone_size: NA; v_call: TRBV29-1; cdr3_aa: CSVEPQESYGYTF; cdr3_nt: TGCAGCGTTGAACCGCAGGAATCCTATGGCTACACCTTC
d_call: TRBD1; j_call: TRBJ1-2; clone_size: many; v_call: TRBV7-2; cdr3_aa: CASSLRQGYYTF; cdr3_nt: TGTGCCAGCAGCTTAAGACAGGGGTACTACACCTTC
d_call: NA; j_call: TRBJ2-5; clone_size: NA; v_call: TRBV5-1; cdr3_aa: CASSPPIGIQETQYF; cdr3_nt: TGCGCCAGCAGCCCGCCCATCGGAATTCAAGAGACCCAGTACTTC
d_call: NA; j_call: TRBJ1-5; clone_size: many; v_call: TRBV12-3/TRBV12-4; cdr3_aa: CASTIWGPREPQHF; cdr3_nt: TGTGCCAGCACCATCTGGGGGCCCAGGGAGCCCCAGCATTTT
d_call: NA; j_call: TRBJ1-2; clone_size: NA; v_call: TRBV7-2; cdr3_aa: CASNFRGFSSYGYTF; cdr3_nt: TGTGCCAGCAACTTCAGGGGATTTAGTTCTTATGGCTACACCTTC
d_call: TRBD1; j_call: TRBJ1-1; clone_size: many; v_call: TRBV11-2; cdr3_aa: CASVAAGTGNTEAFF; cdr3_nt: TGTGCCAGCGTCGCGGCGGGGACAGGGAACACTGAAGCTTTCTTT
d_call: TRBD2; j_call: TRBJ2-7; clone_size: many; v_call: TRBV28; cdr3_aa: CASSFSSGRAYEQYF; cdr3_nt: TGTGCCAGCAGTTTCTCTAGCGGGAGGGCTTACGAGCAGTACTTC
d_call: NA; j_call: TRBJ1-1; clone_size: NA; v_call: TRBV6-1; cdr3_aa: CASIEAFF; cdr3_nt: TGTGCCAGCATTGAAGCTTTCTTT
d_call: TRBD1; j_call: TRBJ1-2; clone_size: few; v_call: TRBV7-3; cdr3_aa: CASSEGQGAGYTF; cdr3_nt: TGTGCCAGCAGCGAGGGACAGGGGGCTGGCTACACCTTC
d_call: NA; j_call: TRBJ1-6; clone_size: many; v_call: TRBV28; cdr3_aa: CASSFPGLHLGQNSPLHF; cdr3_nt: TGTGCCAGCAGTTTCCCTGGACTGCACCTAGGACAAAATTCACCCCTCCACTTT
d_call: NA; j_call: TRBJ1-5; clone_size: NA; v_call: TRBV16; cdr3_aa: CASSQSSGRVRNQPQHF; cdr3_nt: TGTGCCAGCAGCCAATCGTCAGGCAGGGTGAGGAATCAGCCCCAGCATTTT
d_call: NA; j_call: TRBJ1-6; clone_size: many; v_call: TRBV10-3; cdr3_aa: CAISVRTANSPLHF; cdr3_nt: TGTGCCATCAGTGTTCGGACAGCAAATTCACCCCTCCACTTT
d_call: NA; j_call: TRBJ1-1; clone_size: many; v_call: TRBV28; cdr3_aa: CASSSLSEAFF; cdr3_nt: TGTGCCAGCAGTTCTTTGTCCGAAGCTTTCTTT
d_call: NA; j_call: TRBJ1-1; clone_size: many; v_call: TRBV6-5; cdr3_aa: CASSYDWGQTEAFF; cdr3_nt: TGTGCCAGCAGTTACGACTGGGGGCAAACTGAAGCTTTCTTT
d_call: NA; j_call: TRBJ2-4; clone_size: few; v_call: TRBV7-2; cdr3_aa: CASSTVGGGVIQYF; cdr3_nt: TGTGCCAGCAGCACAGTGGGGGGTGGCGTCATTCAGTACTTC
d_call: TRBD1; j_call: TRBJ2-7; clone_size: few; v_call: TRBV27; cdr3_aa: CASSDRESTYEQYF; cdr3_nt: TGTGCCAGCAGTGACAGGGAATCCACCTACGAGCAGTACTTC
d_call: NA; j_call: TRBJ2-2; clone_size: few; v_call: TRBV6-1; cdr3_aa: CASSELVAGTVTGELFF; cdr3_nt: TGTGCCAGCAGTGAATTGGTGGCGGGGACGGTCACCGGGGAGCTGTTTTTT
d_call: NA; j_call: TRBJ1-2; clone_size: many; v_call: TRBV12-3/TRBV12-4; cdr3_aa: CASSLVRLDYGYTF; cdr3_nt: TGTGCCAGCAGTTTAGTAAGATTGGACTATGGCTACACCTTC
d_call: NA; j_call: TRBJ1-6; clone_size: many; v_call: TRBV28; cdr3_aa: CASSSLSSYNSPLHF; cdr3_nt: TGTGCCAGCAGTTCCTTGAGCTCCTATAATTCACCCCTCCACTTT
d_call: TRBD1; j_call: TRBJ2-7; clone_size: many; v_call: TRBV28; cdr3_aa: CASSLLGDRDYEQYF; cdr3_nt: TGTGCCAGCAGTTTATTGGGGGACAGGGACTACGAGCAGTACTTC